The T cell receptor beta chain described here comes from a study of blood T cell repertoires in COVID-19. Study-wide background: The origin of the acute and convalescent COVID-19 samples was the United States, Italy and Spain. PBMCs, B-cell-depleted T cells, or T cells were the source of the cDNA or gDNA that made up the material.

Per the authors' pipeline: Estimation of nucleated cell counts relied on the amplification of reference gene primers. The table came from immunoSEQ multiplex PCR; TCRdb's copy has only in-frame clones and leaves some out. The V and J calls and clone size come from that table; D and trimming were worked out from the DNA. The table shows about 130,000 clones, with about 89% occurring only once. This clone was found once. The same CDR3 arises from other DNA sequences in this sample as well. The CDR3 is 14 amino acids. Between the trimmed V and J ends, which lost 1 base and 4 bases, there was a span of 10 bases. Germline-derived CDR1 and CDR2 are LNHDA and SQIVND (reference sequence).

This receptor was taken from a man aged 60-69 years with active or convalescent COVID-19. The rearrangement joins TRBV19 to TRBJ1-1, with a possible D match to TRBD1 (5 bases). The sample consisted of peripheral blood. The chain's CDR3 is CASSIGGGGTEAFF. In DNA form, the CDR3 reads TGTGCCAGTAGTATAGGTGGGGGAGGCACTGAAGCTTTCTTT.